Listed here are 31 T cell receptor beta chains from one sample, sequenced in a study of blood T cell repertoires in COVID-19. Generated by immunoSEQ multiplex PCR, the TCRdb table keeps only in-frame clones and is missing some. The sample carries 150,000 to 200,000 clones, 70% to 90% recorded once. The sequencing sample was made of peripheral blood. These receptors originate from a human donor in a cohort sampled during active COVID-19.

This chain joins TRBV4-2 and TRBJ1-3, with TRBD1 as a possible D gene (6 bases). The CDR3 covers 15 residues. From germline, CDR1 is LGHNA and CDR2 YNFKEQ. V lost 0 bases and J lost 8, with 14 bases in between. The CDR3 DNA follows: TGTGCCAGCAGCCAAGAGTGGCAGGGGCTCGACACCATATATTTT. Translation gives CASSQEWQGLDTIYF.

The chain links TRBV25-1 to TRBJ1-1; 7 nucleotides line up with TRBD1. V dropped 4 bases and J dropped 1; count of bases not matched to a gene: 3. Germline V CDR1 and CDR2: MGHDK, SYGVNS. The CDR3 contains 14 residues. This chain's CDR3 is CASSVRGPNTEAFF. CDR3 sequence (DNA): TGTGCCAGCAGTGTTAGGGGGCCGAACACTGAAGCTTTCTTT.

This clone was detected only a few times. One junction end disagrees with the germline gene, perhaps due to a read error. The gene calls are TRBV6-1 and TRBJ1-1; D is ambiguous. The germline V gene encodes CDR1 MNHNS and CDR2 SASEGT. This CDR3 comprises 14 residues. As DNA, the CDR3 is TGTGCCAGCCGTGAGTCCCTCGGGGACACTGAAGCTTTCTTT. This translates into CASRESLGDTEAFF.

This chain joins TRBV5-6 and TRBJ1-1; 7 positions agree with TRBD1. This CDR3 region has 16 residues. Germline V lookup: CDR1 SGHDT, CDR2 YYEEEE. Trimming took 4 bases from V and 1 from J; bases not matched to a gene: 10. The CDR3 DNA reads TGTGCCAGCAGCCCAGAGACAGGGAGCTGGAACACTGAAGCTTTCTTT. This gives the protein CASSPETGSWNTEAFF.

This clone showed up just a few times. This sequence joins TRBV12-3 or TRBV12-4 and TRBJ2-5, with D perhaps TRBD1 (5 bases). This CDR3 is 13 amino acids long. Trimming took off 2 bases at V and 2 bases at J, with 6 bases between the two ends. This CDR3 is CASSLHRQETQYF. The CDR3 DNA sequence: TGTGCCAGCAGTTTACACAGGCAAGAGACCCAGTACTTC.

The chain combines TRBV12-3 or TRBV12-4 with TRBJ1-1; D unresolved. Deletions cut 3 bases from V and 1 base from J, with 3 bases between. The CDR3 loop spans 12 amino acids. The CDR3 region is CASSFGNTEAFF. The CDR3 DNA follows: TGTGCCAGCAGTTTCGGGAACACTGAAGCTTTCTTT.

The chain recombines TRBV9 with TRBJ2-7; 8 nucleotides line up with TRBD1. V was clipped by 2 bases and J by 7 bases; unmatched bases: 5. The CDR3 loop spans 13 amino acids. Looked up from germline, CDR1 is SGDLS and CDR2 is YYNGEE. CDR3 loop: CASSVDREDEQYF. CDR3 bases: TGTGCCAGCAGCGTGGACAGGGAAGATGAGCAGTACTTC.

This clone was recorded at least ten times. The J gene is TRBJ1-1, the V gene TRBV7-2; weak D call: TRBD1 (6 bases). Trimming took 10 bases from V and 1 from J, leaving 13 bases between them. The CDR3 spans 13 residues. Germline V gene sequence: CDR1 SGHTA, CDR2 FQGNSA. The CDR3 sequence: CATQQGQNTEAFF. The DNA for the CDR3 is TGTGCCACACAACAGGGACAGAACACTGAAGCTTTCTTT.

A remark on this clone: Additional DNA sequences in this sample encode the identical CDR3. The chain is built from TRBV3-1 (or the pseudogene TRBV3-2) and TRBJ2-1, with a tentative D call TRBD1 (6 bases). The CDR3 covers 11 residues. The V and J ends lost 4 bases and 10 bases respectively, with 8 bases between them. Germline CDR1 is LGHDT and CDR2 is YNNKEL (reference sequence). The CDR3 DNA sequence: TGTGCCAGCAGCCTGGGGGCAGAGCAGTTCTTC. Its protein product is CASSLGAEQFF.

The CDR3 spells CASGGSSYNEQFF. The CDR3 nucleotides read TGTGCCAGCGGGGGGAGCTCCTACAATGAGCAGTTCTTC. The rearrangement links TRBV12-3 or TRBV12-4 to TRBJ2-1, with D possibly TRBD2 on 6 matching bases. Deletions cut 8 bases from V and 0 bases from J, with 8 bases between. The CDR3 spans 13 residues.

This clone turned up a few times. The chain is built from TRBV14 and TRBJ1-1; 9 bases match TRBD1. The ends lost 6 bases at V and 5 bases at J; junction bases unmatched: 7. Germline assignment: CDR1 SGHDN and CDR2 FVKESK. The CDR3 loop spans 14 amino acids. The CDR3 nucleotides read TGTGCCAGCAGTCAGGACAGGGGACGGACTGAAGCTTTCTTT. Its protein is CASSQDRGRTEAFF.

This clone was seen only a few times. This chain joins TRBV6-1 and TRBJ2-1; 7 bases match TRBD1. The V gene end was trimmed by 3 bases and the J gene end by 0 bases; junction bases not matched to a gene: 8. Per germline, CDR1 MNHNS and CDR2 SASEGT. The CDR3 spans 17 residues. Here the CDR3 DNA reads TGTGCCAGCAGTGACCTATTGACAGGGAGCTCCTACAATGAGCAGTTCTTC. Translated, it gives CASSDLLTGSSYNEQFF.

CDR3 in amino acids: CATQGSRNGVQETQYF. In DNA, the CDR3 is TGTGCCACCCAGGGTTCCAGAAACGGCGTTCAAGAGACCCAGTACTTC. The V and J genes are TRBV24-1 and TRBJ2-5; D might be TRBD1 (5 bases). The length of the CDR3 is 16 residues. V gave up 9 bases and J gave up 2 bases, with 21 bases separating them. CDR1 and CDR2 from the germline V gene are KGHDR and SFDVKD.

The J gene is TRBJ1-2, the V gene TRBV23-1; D may be TRBD1 (5 bases). TRBV23-1 is reported as an ORF; its role is uncertain. V shed 0 bases and J shed 8 bases, with 16 bases lying between them. The CDR3 spans 15 residues. CDR3 DNA: TGCGCCAGCAGTCAATCGGAGGGGTCCCTGGAAGGCTACACCTTC. Amino acid sequence: CASSQSEGSLEGYTF.

This chain uses TRBV6-2 or TRBV6-3 with TRBJ2-5, with 8 bases matching TRBD2. The CDR3 has 16 residues. J gave up 5 bases and V 2 bases, and 10 bases lay outside the gene matches. The germline V gene encodes CDR1 MNHEY and CDR2 SVGEGT. The DNA for the CDR3 is TGTGCCAGCAGTTACGGGTTCCTAGCGGGTGGGGAGACCCAGTACTTC. It is translated as CASSYGFLAGGETQYF.

The V and J genes are TRBV11-2 and TRBJ2-7; D is perhaps TRBD1 (6 bases). V was pared by 5 bases and J by 4 bases, with 30 bases between. CDR3 length equals 19 residues. Germline V gene lookup returns CDR1 SGHAT and CDR2 FQNNGV. The CDR3 DNA reads TGTGCCAGCAGCACCTTAGACAGGCCAGGTAAGAGGGAGCAATACGAGCAGTACTTC. Encoded protein: CASSTLDRPGKREQYEQYF.

This chain links TRBV29-1 with TRBJ2-4; 12 bases match TRBD2. This CDR3 is 15 amino acids long. The V and J ends lost 4 bases and 0 bases, in that order; junction bases with no gene match: 1. The germline gives CDR1 SQVTM, CDR2 ANQGSEA. CDR3 protein: CSVGGLAGAKNIQYF. CDR3 in DNA: TGCAGCGTTGGGGGACTAGCGGGAGCCAAAAACATTCAGTACTTC.

The J gene is TRBJ2-7, the V gene TRBV6-6, with 9 bases matching TRBD2. This CDR3 is built from 15 residues. Germline CDR1 reads MNHNY; CDR2 reads SVGAGI (reference sequence). Trimming cost V 6 bases and J 0 bases; bases outside gene matches: 6. This CDR3 reads CASSPQAGGSYEQYF. For the CDR3, the DNA is TGTGCCAGCAGCCCACAAGCGGGAGGCTCCTACGAGCAGTACTTC.

The rearrangement links TRBV3-1 (or the pseudogene TRBV3-2) to TRBJ2-2, with TRBD2 matching over 9 bases. The CDR3 spans 15 residues. V lost 4 bases, J lost 7 bases, and 7 bases stayed unmatched. Germline lookup yields CDR1 LGHDT and CDR2 YNNKEL (reference sequence). CDR3 DNA: TGTGCCAGCAGCCCGACCTTTAGCGGGAGCGGGGAGCTGTTTTTT. Amino acids: CASSPTFSGSGELFF.

The chain links TRBV9 to TRBJ1-1; D is perhaps TRBD1 (6 bases). Germline lookup yields CDR1 SGDLS and CDR2 YYNGEE. CDR3 length equals 16 residues. Trimming removed 4 bases from V and 0 bases from J, with 16 bases in between. DNA of the CDR3: TGTGCCAGCAGCCCTCCCCAGGGGCCGTTGAACACTGAAGCTTTCTTT. Amino acids: CASSPPQGPLNTEAFF.

CDR3 sequence: CASSMRKPGQGYNEQFF. The CDR3 DNA reads TGTGCCAGTAGTATGAGGAAACCGGGACAGGGATACAATGAGCAGTTCTTC. The V and J genes are TRBV19 and TRBJ2-1, with 9 bases that match TRBD1. Looked up from germline, CDR1 is LNHDA and CDR2 is SQIVND (reference sequence). CDR3 length: 17 amino acids. J lost 4 bases, V lost 3 bases, and 10 bases had no gene match.

The chain carries TRBV28 and TRBJ1-6; D is possibly TRBD1 (5 bases). V gave up 6 bases and J gave up 8 bases, with 20 bases separating them. CDR3 length: 16 amino acids. Per the germline V gene, CDR1 is MDHEN and CDR2 is SYDVKM. The CDR3 is CASSSDFGTMDSPLHF. DNA for the CDR3: TGTGCCAGCAGCTCGGACTTCGGGACTATGGATTCACCCCTCCACTTT.

The rearrangement links TRBV19 to TRBJ1-1; possibly TRBD1 for D (5 bases). Trimming took off 7 bases at V and 10 bases at J, with 19 bases between the two ends. The germline CDR1 and CDR2 sequences are LNHDA and SQIVND (reference sequence). CDR3 length: 13 amino acids. CDR3 sequence: CASIGQGILGAFF. The CDR3 DNA reads TGTGCCAGTATCGGTCAGGGCATCCTTGGAGCTTTCTTT.

The rearrangement joins TRBV12-5 to TRBJ1-5; 8 bases match TRBD1. This CDR3 contains 13 residues. The V gene end was trimmed by 7 bases and the J gene end by 6 bases; junction bases not matched to a gene: 5. Germline V lookup: CDR1 LGHNT, CDR2 FRNRAP. In nucleotides, the CDR3 is TGTGCTAGTGCCCAGGGGGCTCGTCAGCCCCAGCATTTT. This codes for CASAQGARQPQHF.

The chain employs TRBV6-5 and TRBJ2-3; D is ambiguous. Trimming shortened V by 6 bases and J by 2 bases, and 12 bases separated the two germline ends. This CDR3 spans 14 amino acids. In germline, CDR1 is MNHEY, CDR2 SVGAGI. The CDR3 here is CASSLSLSTDTQYF. CDR3 nucleotide sequence: TGTGCCAGCAGCCTATCTCTGTCCACAGATACGCAGTATTTT.

V and J are TRBV11-2 and TRBJ2-7; D uncertain. Trimming removed 2 bases at V and 5 bases at J, with 13 bases between. The CDR3 contains 14 residues. CDR1 is SGHAT and CDR2 is FQNNGV in the germline V gene. As DNA, the CDR3 is TGTGCCAGCAGCTTACGTGTGTCACAGAACGAGCAGTACTTC. Its protein product is CASSLRVSQNEQYF.

V is TRBV3-1 (or the pseudogene TRBV3-2) and J is TRBJ1-2, with 7 bases that match TRBD1. Unmatched junction bases numbered 8, after V lost 0 bases and J lost 7 bases. In germline, CDR1 is LGHDT, CDR2 YNNKEL (reference sequence). This CDR3 is 15 amino acids long. This CDR3 is CASSQDQWQGGGYTF. The CDR3 region has the DNA TGTGCCAGCAGCCAAGATCAGTGGCAGGGGGGTGGCTACACCTTC.

The CDR3 reads CASSLDRGNEQFF. The CDR3 DNA follows: TGTGCCAGCAGCTTGGACAGGGGGAATGAGCAGTTCTTC. The V call is TRBV7-2, the J call TRBJ2-1, with 10 bases that match TRBD1. The CDR3 contains 13 residues. V gave up 3 bases and J gave up 7 bases; unmatched junction bases: 0. Germline CDR1 reads SGHTA; CDR2 reads FQGNSA.

The chain has TRBV10-3 and TRBJ1-1; D is ambiguous. V gave up 3 bases and J gave up 6 bases, with 17 bases separating them. Germline V CDR1 and CDR2: ENHRY, SYGVKD. CDR3 length equals 15 residues. This CDR3 reads CAISDRGGSGAEAFF. The CDR3 DNA follows: TGTGCCATCAGTGACCGGGGAGGGTCCGGGGCTGAAGCTTTCTTT.

Regarding this clone: Other nucleotide sequences from this sample produce the same CDR3. V and J are TRBV27 and TRBJ2-7; 9 nucleotides match TRBD1. The length of the CDR3 is 14 residues. Germline V gene data show CDR1 as MNHEY and CDR2 as SMNVEV (reference sequence). Losses at the gene ends were 2 bases for V and 6 bases for J; bases not matched to a gene: 5. The CDR3 sequence is CASSLGTGPSEQYF. The CDR3, as DNA: TGTGCCAGCAGTTTAGGGACAGGGCCGTCCGAGCAGTACTTC.

A single count supports this clone. The chain has TRBV19 and TRBJ1-4, with 9 nucleotides matching TRBD1. Germline lookup yields CDR1 LNHDA and CDR2 SQIVND (reference sequence). V lost 7 bases, J lost 1 base, and 4 bases stayed unmatched. This CDR3 region has 15 residues. Here the CDR3 DNA reads TGTGCCAGTACCGGACAGGGGTTAACTAATGAAAAACTGTTTTTT. Its translation is CASTGQGLTNEKLFF. The variable domain in full, completed from reference TRBV19 and TRBJ1-4, reads DGGITQSPKYLFRKEGQNVTLSCEQNLNHDAMYWYRQDPGQGLRLIYYSQIVNDFQKGDIAEGYSVSREKKESFPLTVTSAQKNPTAFYLCASTGQGLTNEKLFFGSGTQLSVL.